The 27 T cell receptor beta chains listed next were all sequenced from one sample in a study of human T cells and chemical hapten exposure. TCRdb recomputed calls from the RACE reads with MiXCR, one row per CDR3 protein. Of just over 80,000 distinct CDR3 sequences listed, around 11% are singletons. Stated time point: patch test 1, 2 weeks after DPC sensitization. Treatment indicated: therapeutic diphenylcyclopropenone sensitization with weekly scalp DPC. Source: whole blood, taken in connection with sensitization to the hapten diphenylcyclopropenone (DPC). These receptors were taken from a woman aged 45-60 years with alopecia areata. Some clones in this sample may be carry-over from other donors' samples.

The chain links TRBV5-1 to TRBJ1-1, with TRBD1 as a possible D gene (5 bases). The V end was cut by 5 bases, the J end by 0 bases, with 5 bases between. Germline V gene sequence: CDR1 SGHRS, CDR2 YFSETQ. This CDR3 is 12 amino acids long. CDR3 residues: CASRDMNTEAFF. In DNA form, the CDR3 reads TGCGCCAGCAGGGACATGAACACTGAAGCTTTCTTT.

CDR3 protein: CSVEAGGTNQETQYF. CDR3 in DNA: TGCAGCGTTGAAGCTGGGGGGACTAACCAAGAGACCCAGTACTTC. This chain joins TRBV29-1 and TRBJ2-5; 7 positions match TRBD2. The J segment lost 0 bases and the V segment lost 1 base, leaving 5 bases of the junction unmatched. CDR1 and CDR2 (germline): SQVTM, ANQGSEA. The CDR3 totals 15 residues.

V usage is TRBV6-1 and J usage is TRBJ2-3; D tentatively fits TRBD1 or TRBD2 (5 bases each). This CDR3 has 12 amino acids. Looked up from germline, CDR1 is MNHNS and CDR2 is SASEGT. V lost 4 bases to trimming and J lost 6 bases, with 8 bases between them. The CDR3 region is CASSVWGDTQYF. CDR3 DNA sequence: TGTGCCAGCAGTGTCTGGGGGGATACGCAGTATTTT.

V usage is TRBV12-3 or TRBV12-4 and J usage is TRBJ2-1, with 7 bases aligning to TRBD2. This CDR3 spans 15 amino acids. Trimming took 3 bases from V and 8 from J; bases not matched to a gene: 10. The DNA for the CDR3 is TGTGCCAGCAGTTTTCCTGCTAGCGGACCTGATGAGCAGTTCTTC. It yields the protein CASSFPASGPDEQFF.

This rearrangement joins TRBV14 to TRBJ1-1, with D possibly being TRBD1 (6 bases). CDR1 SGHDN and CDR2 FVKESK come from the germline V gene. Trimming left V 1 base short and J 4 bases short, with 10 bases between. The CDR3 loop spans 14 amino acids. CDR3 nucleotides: TGTGCCAGCAGCCAAGCACTACAGGGCACTGAAGCTTTCTTT. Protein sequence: CASSQALQGTEAFF.

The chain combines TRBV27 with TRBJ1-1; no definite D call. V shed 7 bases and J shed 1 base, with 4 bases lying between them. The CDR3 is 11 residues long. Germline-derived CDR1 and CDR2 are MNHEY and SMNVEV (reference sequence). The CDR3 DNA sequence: TGTGCCAGCATTGAGAACACTGAAGCTTTCTTT. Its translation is CASIENTEAFF.

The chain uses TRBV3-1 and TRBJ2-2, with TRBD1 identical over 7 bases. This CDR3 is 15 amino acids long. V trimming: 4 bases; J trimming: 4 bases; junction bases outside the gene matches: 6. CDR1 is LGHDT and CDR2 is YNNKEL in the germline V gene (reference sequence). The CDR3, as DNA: TGTGCCAGCAGCCCCGGGACAGTCGTCACCGGGGAGCTGTTTTTT. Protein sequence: CASSPGTVVTGELFF.

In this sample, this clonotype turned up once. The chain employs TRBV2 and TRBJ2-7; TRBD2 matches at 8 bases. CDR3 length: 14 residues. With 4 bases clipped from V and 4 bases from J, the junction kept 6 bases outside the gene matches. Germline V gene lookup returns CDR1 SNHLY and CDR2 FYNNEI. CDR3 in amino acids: CASSAGTRSYEQYF. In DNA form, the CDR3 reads TGTGCCAGCAGTGCCGGGACTAGGTCGTACGAGCAGTACTTC. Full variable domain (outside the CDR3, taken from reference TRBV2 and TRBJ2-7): EPEVTQTPSHQVTQMGQEVILRCVPISNHLYFYWYRQILGQKVEFLVSFYNNEISEKSEIFDDQFSVERPDGSNFTLKIRSTKLEDSAMYFCASSAGTRSYEQYFGPGTRLTVT.

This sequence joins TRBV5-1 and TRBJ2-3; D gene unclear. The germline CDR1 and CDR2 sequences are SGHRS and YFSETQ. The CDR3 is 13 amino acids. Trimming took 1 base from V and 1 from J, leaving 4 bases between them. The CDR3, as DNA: TGCGCCAGCAGCTTGTGGGGCACAGATACGCAGTATTTT. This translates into CASSLWGTDTQYF.

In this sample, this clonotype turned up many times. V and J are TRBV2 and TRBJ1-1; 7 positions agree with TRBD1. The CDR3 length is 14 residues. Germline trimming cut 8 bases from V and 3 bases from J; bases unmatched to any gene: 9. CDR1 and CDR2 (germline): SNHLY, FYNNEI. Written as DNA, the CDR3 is TGTGCCAGCGTTGGAGTGACAGGGTACACTGAAGCTTTCTTT. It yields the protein CASVGVTGYTEAFF.

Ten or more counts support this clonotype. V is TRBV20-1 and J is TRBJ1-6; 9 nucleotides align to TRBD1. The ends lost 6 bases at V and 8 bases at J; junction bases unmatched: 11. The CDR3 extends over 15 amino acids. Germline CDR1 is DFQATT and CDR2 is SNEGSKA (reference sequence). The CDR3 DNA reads TGCAGTGCGCGAAGCACGGGACAGGGATATTCACCCCTCCACTTT. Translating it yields CSARSTGQGYSPLHF.

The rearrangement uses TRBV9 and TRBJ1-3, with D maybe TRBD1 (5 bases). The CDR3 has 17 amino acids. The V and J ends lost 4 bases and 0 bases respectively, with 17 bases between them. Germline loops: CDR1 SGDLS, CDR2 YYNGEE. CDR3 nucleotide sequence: TGTGCCAGCAGCCCAAGAAGGGACGCGAGCTCTGGAAACACCATATATTTT. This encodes CASSPRRDASSGNTIYF.

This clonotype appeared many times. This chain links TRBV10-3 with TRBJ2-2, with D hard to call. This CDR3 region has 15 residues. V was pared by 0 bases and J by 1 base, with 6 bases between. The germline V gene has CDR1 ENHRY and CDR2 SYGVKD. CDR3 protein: CAISESGGNTGELFF. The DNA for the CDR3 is TGTGCCATCAGTGAGTCGGGCGGGAACACCGGGGAGCTGTTTTTT.

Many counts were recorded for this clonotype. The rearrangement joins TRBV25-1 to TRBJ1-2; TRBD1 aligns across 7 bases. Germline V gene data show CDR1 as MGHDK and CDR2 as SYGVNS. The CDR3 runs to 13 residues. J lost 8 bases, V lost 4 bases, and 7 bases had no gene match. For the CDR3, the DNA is TGTGCCAGCAGTGTGACAGGGCTTGGGGGCTACACCTTC. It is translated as CASSVTGLGGYTF.

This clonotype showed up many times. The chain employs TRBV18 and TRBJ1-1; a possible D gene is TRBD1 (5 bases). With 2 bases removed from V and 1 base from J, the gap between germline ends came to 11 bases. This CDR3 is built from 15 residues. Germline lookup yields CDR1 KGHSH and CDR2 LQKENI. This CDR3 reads CASSPLGRTNTEAFF. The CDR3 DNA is TGTGCCAGCTCACCATTGGGGCGAACGAACACTGAAGCTTTCTTT. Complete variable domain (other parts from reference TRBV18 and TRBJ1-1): NAGVMQNPRHLVRRRGQEARLRCSPMKGHSHVYWYRQLPEEGLKFMVYLQKENIIDESGMPKERFSAEFPKEGPSILRIQQVVRGDSAAYFCASSPLGRTNTEAFFGQGTRLTVV.

The CDR3 loop is CASSYSAKLQETQYF. The CDR3 region has the DNA TGTGCCAGCAGTTACTCGGCTAAACTCCAAGAGACCCAGTACTTC. This chain connects TRBV6-2 or TRBV6-3 to TRBJ2-5; D call uncertain. Trimming stripped 0 bases from V and 1 base from J, with 9 bases between. The germline gives CDR1 MNHEY, CDR2 SVGEGT. This CDR3 comprises 15 residues.

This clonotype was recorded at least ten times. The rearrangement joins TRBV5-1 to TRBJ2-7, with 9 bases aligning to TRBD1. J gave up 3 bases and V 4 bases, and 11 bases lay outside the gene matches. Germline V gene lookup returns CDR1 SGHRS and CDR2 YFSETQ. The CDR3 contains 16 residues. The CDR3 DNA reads TGCGCCAGCAGCCAGGGACAGGGACACGTTGTCTACGAGCAGTACTTC. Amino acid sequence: CASSQGQGHVVYEQYF. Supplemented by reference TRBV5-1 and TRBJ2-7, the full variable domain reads KAGVTQTPRYLIKTRGQQVTLSCSPISGHRSVSWYQQTPGQGLQFLFEYFSETQRNKGNFPGRFSGRQFSNSRSEMNVSTLELGDSALYLCASSQGQGHVVYEQYFGPGTRLTVT.

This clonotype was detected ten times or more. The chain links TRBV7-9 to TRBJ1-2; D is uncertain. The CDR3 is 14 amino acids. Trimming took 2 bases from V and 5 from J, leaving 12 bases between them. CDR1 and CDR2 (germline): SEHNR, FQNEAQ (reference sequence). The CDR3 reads CASSLSGSSYGYTF. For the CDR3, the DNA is TGTGCCAGCAGCTTAAGTGGGTCATCATATGGCTACACCTTC.

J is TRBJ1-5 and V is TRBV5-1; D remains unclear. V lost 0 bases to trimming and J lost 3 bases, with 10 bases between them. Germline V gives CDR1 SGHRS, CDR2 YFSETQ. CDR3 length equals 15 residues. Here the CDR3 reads CASSLAVGYNQPQHF. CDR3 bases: TGCGCCAGCAGCTTGGCCGTCGGCTACAATCAGCCCCAGCATTTT.

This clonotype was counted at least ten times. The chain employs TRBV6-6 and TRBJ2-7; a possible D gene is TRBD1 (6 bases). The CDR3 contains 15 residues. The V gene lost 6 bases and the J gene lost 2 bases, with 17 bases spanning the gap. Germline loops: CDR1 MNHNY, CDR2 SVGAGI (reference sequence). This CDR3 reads CASRSLGAGAYEQYF. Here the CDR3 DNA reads TGTGCCAGCAGGTCCCTTGGGGCAGGGGCCTACGAGCAGTACTTC.

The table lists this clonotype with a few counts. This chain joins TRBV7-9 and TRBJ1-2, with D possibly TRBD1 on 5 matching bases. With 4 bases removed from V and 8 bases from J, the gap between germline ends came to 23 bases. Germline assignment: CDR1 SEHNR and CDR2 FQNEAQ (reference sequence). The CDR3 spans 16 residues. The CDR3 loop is CASSSPMDNSMEGYTF. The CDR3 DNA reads TGTGCCAGCAGCTCCCCAATGGACAATTCAATGGAAGGCTACACCTTC.

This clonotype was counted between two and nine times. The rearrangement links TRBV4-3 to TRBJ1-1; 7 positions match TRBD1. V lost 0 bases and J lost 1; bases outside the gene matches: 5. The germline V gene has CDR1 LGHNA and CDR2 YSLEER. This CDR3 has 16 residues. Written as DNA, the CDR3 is TGCGCCAGCAGCCAAGATACGACAGGGCGGAACACTGAAGCTTTCTTT. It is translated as CASSQDTTGRNTEAFF.

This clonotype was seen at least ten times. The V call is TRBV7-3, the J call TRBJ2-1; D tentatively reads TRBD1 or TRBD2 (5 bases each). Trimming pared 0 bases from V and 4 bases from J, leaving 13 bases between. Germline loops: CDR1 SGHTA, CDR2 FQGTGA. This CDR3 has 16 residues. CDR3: CASSLTYGTVYNEQFF. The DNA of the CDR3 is TGTGCCAGCAGCTTAACGTACGGGACGGTGTACAATGAGCAGTTCTTC.

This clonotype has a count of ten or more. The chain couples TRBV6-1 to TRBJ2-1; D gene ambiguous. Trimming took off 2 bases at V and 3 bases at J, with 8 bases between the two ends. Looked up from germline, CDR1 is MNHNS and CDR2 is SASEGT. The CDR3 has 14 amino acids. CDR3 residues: CASSEKLGYNEQFF. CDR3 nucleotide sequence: TGTGCCAGCAGTGAAAAACTGGGCTACAATGAGCAGTTCTTC.

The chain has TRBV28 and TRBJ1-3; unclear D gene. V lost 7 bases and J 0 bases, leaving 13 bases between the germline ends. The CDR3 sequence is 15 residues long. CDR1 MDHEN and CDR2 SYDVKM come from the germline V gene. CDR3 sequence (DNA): TGTGCCAGCACCCAACTTCAGTCCTCTGGAAACACCATATATTTT. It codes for CASTQLQSSGNTIYF. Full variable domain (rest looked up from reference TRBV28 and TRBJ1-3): DVKVTQSSRYLVKRTGEKVFLECVQDMDHENMFWYRQDPGLGLRLIYFSYDVKMKEKGDIPEGYSVSREKKERFSLILESASTNQTSMYLCASTQLQSSGNTIYFGEGSWLTVV.

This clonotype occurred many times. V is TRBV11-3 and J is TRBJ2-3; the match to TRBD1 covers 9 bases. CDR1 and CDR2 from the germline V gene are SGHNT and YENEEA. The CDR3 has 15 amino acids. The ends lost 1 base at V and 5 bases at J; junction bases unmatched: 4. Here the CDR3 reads CASSLGGQGQDTQYF. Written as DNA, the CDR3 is TGTGCCAGCAGCTTAGGGGGACAGGGTCAAGATACGCAGTATTTT.

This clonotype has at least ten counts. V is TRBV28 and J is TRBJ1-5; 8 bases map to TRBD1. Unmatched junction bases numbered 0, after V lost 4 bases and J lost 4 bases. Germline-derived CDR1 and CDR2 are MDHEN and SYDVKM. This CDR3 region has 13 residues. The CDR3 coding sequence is TGTGCCAGCAGTTGGACAGGGAATCAGCCCCAGCATTTT. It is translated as CASSWTGNQPQHF.